Shown below are 28 T cell receptor beta chains from a single sample sequenced in a study of shared clonotypes between healthy human individuals. TCRdb's table, derived via immunoSEQ multiplex PCR, lists solely in-frame clones and lacks some. Of about 510,000 clones listed, less than 96% were seen once; the top ten hold approximately 0.06%. Sequencing input: naive CD4+ T cells sorted from blood. Noted subset: CD45RA+ positively selected. The receptors come from a woman aged 25-40 years in good health.

The V call is TRBV29-1, the J call TRBJ2-7; TRBD2 agrees at 7 bases. V lost 2 bases and J lost 7; bases outside the gene matches: 8. The CDR3 contains 13 residues. The V gene's germline CDR1 is SQVTM and CDR2 ANQGSEA. CDR3 nucleotides: TGCAGCGTTGAAATGACCCCCGGGGGGGAGCAGTACTTC. It yields the protein CSVEMTPGGEQYF.

The V gene is TRBV5-8, the J gene TRBJ1-4; D possibly corresponds to TRBD1 (6 bases). The CDR3 spans 17 residues. Germline loops: CDR1 SGHTS, CDR2 YDEGEE. Trimming stripped 2 bases from V and 2 bases from J, with 16 bases between. The CDR3 loop is CASSFTRGIGTNEKLFF. CDR3 in DNA: TGTGCCAGCAGCTTTACAAGGGGGATAGGGACTAATGAAAAACTGTTTTTT.

This chain uses TRBV5-1 with TRBJ2-1; D perhaps matches TRBD1 (6 bases). This CDR3 comprises 15 residues. Germline values: CDR1 SGHRS, CDR2 YFSETQ. Trimming removed 1 base at V and 7 bases at J, with 15 bases between. The DNA of the CDR3 is TGCGCCAGCAGCTTGATCTGGGGGCCGGGTAATGAGCAGTTCTTC. This gives the protein CASSLIWGPGNEQFF.

V usage is TRBV27 and J usage is TRBJ2-3; 7 bases map to TRBD2. CDR1 MNHEY and CDR2 SMNVEV come from the germline V gene (reference sequence). The CDR3 loop spans 16 amino acids. After removal of 4 bases from V and 0 bases from J, the junction contained 7 bases not matched to a gene. This CDR3 reads CASSSPSGKSTDTQYF. DNA of the CDR3: TGTGCCAGCAGTTCGCCTAGCGGAAAAAGCACAGATACGCAGTATTTT.

The chain joins TRBV27 to TRBJ1-3, with 8 bases identical to TRBD1. J lost 4 bases, V lost 8 bases, and 7 bases had no gene match. Germline V gene data show CDR1 as MNHEY and CDR2 as SMNVEV (reference sequence). CDR3 length: 14 amino acids. CDR3 loop: CASAGGGGGNTIYF. The CDR3 nucleotides are TGTGCCAGCGCAGGGGGCGGAGGAGGAAACACCATATATTTT.

The V call is TRBV29-1, the J call TRBJ2-7; 8 bases fit TRBD1. J lost 2 bases, V lost 4 bases, and 7 bases had no gene match. CDR1 SQVTM and CDR2 ANQGSEA come from the germline V gene. The CDR3 is 14 amino acids. The CDR3 nucleotides read TGCAGCGTTGGATTCGGACAGGGCCCCTACGAGCAGTACTTC. It yields the protein CSVGFGQGPYEQYF.

V and J are TRBV10-2 and TRBJ1-5; 9 positions agree with TRBD1. The CDR3 spans 16 residues. Unmatched junction bases numbered 6, after V lost 3 bases and J lost 3 bases. Germline V gene sequence: CDR1 WSHSY, CDR2 SAAADI. CDR3 loop: CASSEQGADNNQPQHF. The DNA of the CDR3 is TGCGCCAGCAGTGAACAGGGGGCGGATAACAATCAGCCCCAGCATTTT.

With respect to this clone: The same CDR3 also results from other DNA sequences found in this sample. V usage is TRBV27 and J usage is TRBJ2-1, with D unresolved. Germline V gives CDR1 MNHEY, CDR2 SMNVEV (reference sequence). With 6 bases removed from V and 0 bases from J, the gap between germline ends came to 9 bases. The CDR3 extends over 14 amino acids. This chain's CDR3 is CASRGGSSYNEQFF. The DNA of the CDR3 is TGTGCCAGCAGGGGCGGTAGCTCCTACAATGAGCAGTTCTTC.

This clone was seen a single time. The chain joins TRBV29-1 to TRBJ2-1; D uncertain. Germline loops: CDR1 SQVTM, CDR2 ANQGSEA. The V and J ends lost 4 bases and 5 bases respectively, with 15 bases between them. This CDR3 has 14 amino acids. Here the CDR3 reads CSVAPRVPNNEQFF. The CDR3 DNA sequence: TGCAGCGTTGCTCCTCGGGTGCCAAACAATGAGCAGTTCTTC.

Note on this clone: Germline and junction disagree at one end, which may indicate a read error. The V call is TRBV7-9, the J call TRBJ2-3; D unclear. This CDR3 comprises 16 residues. Germline CDR1 SEHNR, CDR2 FQNEAQ (reference sequence). CDR3 bases: TGTGCCAGCAACTTACAAGGTGTAACTAGCACAGATACGCAGTATTTT. It is translated as CASNLQGVTSTDTQYF.

In this sample, this clone turned up once. The genes are TRBV2 and TRBJ2-5, with 8 positions matching TRBD2. This CDR3 comprises 15 residues. V was pared by 4 bases and J by 5 bases, with 9 bases of the junction left unmatched. Germline V gives CDR1 SNHLY, CDR2 FYNNEI. In DNA, the CDR3 is TGTGCCAGCAGTGTTAGCGGGATTGGTCGGGAGACCCAGTACTTC. Its protein product is CASSVSGIGRETQYF.

J is TRBJ2-7 and V is TRBV5-1; TRBD1 aligns across 9 bases. The CDR3 loop spans 13 amino acids. Germline V gives CDR1 SGHRS, CDR2 YFSETQ. V shed 5 bases, J shed 4 bases, and the junction held 4 bases outside the gene matches. This chain's CDR3 is CASRQGANYEQYF. In DNA, the CDR3 is TGCGCCAGCAGACAGGGGGCGAATTACGAGCAGTACTTC.

This chain links TRBV6-4 with TRBJ2-7, with 15 bases matching TRBD2. Germline V gives CDR1 MRHNA, CDR2 SNTAGT. This CDR3 is built from 17 residues. V trimming: 8 bases; J trimming: 7 bases; junction bases outside the gene matches: 15. The CDR3 sequence is CASPGEGTSGRLGEQYF. The DNA of the CDR3 is TGTGCCAGCCCCGGGGAAGGGACTAGCGGGAGGTTGGGGGAGCAGTACTTC.

J is TRBJ1-3 and V is TRBV7-2; D is ambiguous. From germline, CDR1 is SGHTA and CDR2 FQGNSA. V was cut by 5 bases and J by 0 bases, with 11 bases left in between. The CDR3 loop spans 15 amino acids. CDR3 nucleotides: TGTGCCAGCAGCCCAGGACCCAGCTCTGGAAACACCATATATTTT. Its translation: CASSPGPSSGNTIYF.

V is TRBV7-9 and J is TRBJ2-2; D is perhaps TRBD2 (7 bases). The CDR3 has 17 residues. Trimming removed 7 bases at V and 1 base at J, with 19 bases between. Per the germline V gene, CDR1 is SEHNR and CDR2 is FQNEAQ (reference sequence). The CDR3 nucleotides read TGTGCCAGCATCCCTCAAGGGGGGGACCTGAACACCGGGGAGCTGTTTTTT. Protein product: CASIPQGGDLNTGELFF.

The J gene is TRBJ1-1, the V gene TRBV6-5, with 7 bases that match TRBD1. CDR1 and CDR2 (germline): MNHEY, SVGAGI. This CDR3 contains 14 residues. With V trimmed by 0 bases and J by 6 bases, 4 bases remained unmatched. CDR3 amino acids: CASSYSRQGPEAFF. The CDR3 bases are TGTGCCAGCAGTTACTCGAGACAGGGCCCTGAAGCTTTCTTT.

The V and J genes are TRBV2 and TRBJ2-1, with a weak D call TRBD1 (5 bases). Trimming removed 7 bases at V and 8 bases at J, with 18 bases between. Germline V gene sequence: CDR1 SNHLY, CDR2 FYNNEI. This CDR3 contains 14 residues. The CDR3 loop is CASTRQGLQDEQFF. CDR3 bases: TGTGCCAGCACTAGGCAGGGTCTACAAGATGAGCAGTTCTTC.

J is TRBJ1-5 and V is TRBV25-1; D remains unclear. The ends were cut back, 2 bases at V and 9 bases at J, with 11 bases in the middle. The germline gives CDR1 MGHDK, CDR2 SYGVNS. The CDR3 sequence is 13 residues long. The CDR3 here is CASSEQGPAPQHF. CDR3 in DNA: TGTGCCAGCAGTGAACAAGGACCGGCGCCCCAGCATTTT. Full variable domain (missing parts from reference TRBV25-1 and TRBJ1-5): EADIYQTPRYLVIGTGKKITLECSQTMGHDKMYWYQQDPGMELHLIHYSYGVNSTEKGDLSSESTVSRIRTEHFPLTLESARPSHTSQYLCASSEQGPAPQHFGDGTRLSIL.

This sequence joins TRBV19 and TRBJ1-2, with D tentatively TRBD1 (5 bases). The germline gives CDR1 LNHDA, CDR2 SQIVND (reference sequence). Trimming pared 1 base from V and 3 bases from J, leaving 12 bases between. There are 15 residues in the CDR3. The CDR3 protein is CASSIGRGGYYGYTF. The CDR3 region has the DNA TGTGCCAGTAGTATAGGTCGTGGGGGTTACTATGGCTACACCTTC. Variable domain in full (rest from reference TRBV19 and TRBJ1-2): DGGITQSPKYLFRKEGQNVTLSCEQNLNHDAMYWYRQDPGQGLRLIYYSQIVNDFQKGDIAEGYSVSREKKESFPLTVTSAQKNPTAFYLCASSIGRGGYYGYTFGSGTRLTVV.

The chain carries TRBV2 and TRBJ2-5; D gene uncertain. Germline CDR1 SNHLY, CDR2 FYNNEI. CDR3 length: 14 residues. The V end lost 8 bases, the J end lost 0 bases, and 13 bases lay between the germline ends. CDR3 in DNA: TGTGCCAGCGTCGAACAGACCTACCAAGAGACCCAGTACTTC. Amino acids: CASVEQTYQETQYF.

The chain recombines TRBV9 with TRBJ2-7; TRBD2 matches 12 bases. V lost 1 base, J lost 5 bases, and 16 bases stayed unmatched. This CDR3 has 19 residues. The germline CDR1 and CDR2 sequences are SGDLS and YYNGEE. DNA for the CDR3: TGTGCCAGCAGCGTATCTAGCGGGAGGGCCGCCCCCCACACGGACGAGCAGTACTTC. Amino acid sequence: CASSVSSGRAAPHTDEQYF. The full variable domain, with the rest looked up from reference TRBV9 and TRBJ2-7, is DSGVTQTPKHLITATGQRVTLRCSPRSGDLSVYWYQQSLDQGLQFLIQYYNGEERAKGNILERFSAQQFPDLHSELNLSSLELGDSALYFCASSVSSGRAAPHTDEQYFGPGTRLTVT.

Comments on this clone: Other DNA sequences of this sample code for an identical CDR3. J is TRBJ2-7 and V is TRBV6-6; weak D call: TRBD2 (6 bases). V lost 6 bases and J 0 bases, leaving 6 bases between the germline ends. Germline assignment: CDR1 MNHNY and CDR2 SVGAGI (reference sequence). This CDR3 region has 12 residues. The CDR3 protein is CASRGGSYEQYF. The CDR3 DNA sequence: TGTGCCAGCAGGGGGGGCTCCTACGAGCAGTACTTC.

V usage is TRBV27 and J usage is TRBJ1-2; 8 bases map to TRBD1. Per the germline V gene, CDR1 is MNHEY and CDR2 is SMNVEV (reference sequence). This CDR3 has 14 residues. V lost 4 bases, J lost 5 bases, and 6 bases stayed unmatched. CDR3 loop: CASSSGQGWYGYTF. The CDR3 nucleotides are TGTGCCAGCAGTTCCGGACAGGGCTGGTATGGCTACACCTTC.

This clone was counted a single time. The rearrangement joins TRBV19 to TRBJ1-6; TRBD1 might be the D (6 bases). The CDR3 covers 14 residues. Germline V lookup: CDR1 LNHDA, CDR2 SQIVND (reference sequence). V gave up 3 bases and J gave up 8 bases, with 11 bases separating them. The chain's CDR3 is CASSIGTRYSPLHF. CDR3 in DNA: TGTGCCAGTAGTATTGGGACAAGATATTCACCCCTCCACTTT.

The chain combines TRBV18 with TRBJ2-1; 7 nucleotides align to TRBD1. The CDR3 is 18 residues long. With V trimmed by 3 bases and J by 0 bases, 11 bases remained unmatched. CDR1 is KGHSH and CDR2 is LQKENI in the germline V gene. CDR3 in DNA: TGTGCCAGCTCACCCCGTCGCGGACAGGAAAGCTCCTACAATGAGCAGTTCTTC. It yields the protein CASSPRRGQESSYNEQFF.

The J gene is TRBJ2-7, the V gene TRBV7-9; TRBD2 matches 14 bases. CDR1 is SEHNR, CDR2 FQNEAQ, per germline (reference sequence). The CDR3 runs 15 residues. The junction had 5 bases not matched to a gene; V was cut back by 5 bases and J by 5 bases. In DNA, the CDR3 is TGTGCCAGCAGCGTGGGACTAGCGGGAGTTAACGAGCAGTACTTC. Translating gives CASSVGLAGVNEQYF.

V usage is TRBV11-2 and J usage is TRBJ2-2, with a tentative D call TRBD1 (5 bases). Germline values: CDR1 SGHAT, CDR2 FQNNGV. The CDR3 is 18 amino acids. V lost 0 bases, J lost 1 base, and 15 bases lay in between. The CDR3 spells CASSLDPSHGQNTGELFF. The DNA for the CDR3 is TGTGCCAGCAGCTTAGATCCCTCCCATGGACAGAACACCGGGGAGCTGTTTTTT. The variable domain in full, with the rest retrieved from reference TRBV11-2 and TRBJ2-2, is EAGVAQSPRYKIIEKRQSVAFWCNPISGHATLYWYQQILGQGPKLLIQFQNNGVVDDSQLPKDRFSAERLKGVDSTLKIQPAKLEDSAVYLCASSLDPSHGQNTGELFFGEGSRLTVL.

This chain joins TRBV28 and TRBJ2-5; 8 bases fit TRBD1. J lost 4 bases, V lost 6 bases, and 4 bases had no gene match. The CDR3 is 13 residues long. The germline CDR1 and CDR2 sequences are MDHEN and SYDVKM. The CDR3 DNA is TGTGCCAGCAGGATAACAGGGGGAGAGACCCAGTACTTC. The encoded protein is CASRITGGETQYF.